This T cell receptor (beta chain) was identified in a study of control samples from healthy donors and cancer patients. The data were produced by immunoSEQ multiplex PCR, yet TCRdb's version contains in-frame clones alone and is incomplete. The sample comprises about 180,000 clones, more than 80% of which are singletons, and roughly 1.5% rests with the top ten. The V and J ends lost 7 bases and 0 bases respectively, with 8 bases between them. The germline gives CDR1 SGHNT, CDR2 YYREEE (reference sequence). This CDR3 region has 13 residues. This chain links TRBV5-4 with TRBJ1-3; D gene uncertain. Specimen: blood. This clonotype was obtained from a man aged 25-40 years in good health. CDR3 region: CASGRSSGNTIYF. In DNA, the CDR3 is TGTGCCAGCGGGCGGAGCTCTGGAAACACCATATATTTT.